These T cell receptor beta chains were read from a single sample in a study of blood T cells in healthy people across ages. Each CDR3 protein is one row after TCRdb ran MiXCR on the 5' RACE reads. Here the sample spans 450,000 to 600,000 distinct CDR3 sequences, roughly a quarter being singletons. These records were also assigned to another study, of T cells of mothers and their children.

The sequencing input was blood. These receptor sequences come from a boy aged 2 to 10 in good health. The CDR3 runs from the conserved cysteine through the conserved F or W. A D gene is named only where the DNA matches it firmly. Only part of the rows carry a size: once, few, many, or a class if the clone is expanded.

CDR3aa | CDR3nt | abundance | j_gene | v_gene | d_gene
CASSAIQGMETQYF | TGTGCCAGCAGCGCGATCCAGGGGATGGAGACCCAGTACTTC | few | TRBJ2-5 | TRBV7-2 | -
CASSPDRGDYGYTF | TGTGCCAGCAGTCCGGACAGGGGCGACTATGGCTACACCTTC | - | TRBJ1-2 | TRBV12-3/TRBV12-4 | TRBD1
CSASVGVSYNEQFF | TGCAGTGCTAGTGTAGGTGTTTCCTACAATGAGCAGTTCTTC | - | TRBJ2-1 | TRBV20-1 | -
CASSFGAVLQETQYF | TGTGCCAGCAGCTTCGGAGCGGTCCTACAAGAGACCCAGTACTTC | few | TRBJ2-5 | TRBV7-2 | -
CASRGTSGGAHEQFF | TGTGCCAGCAGAGGGACTAGCGGGGGGGCCCATGAGCAGTTCTTC | - | TRBJ2-1 | TRBV6-5 | TRBD2
CASSVDQDNSPLHF | TGTGCCAGCAGCGTAGATCAGGATAATTCACCCCTCCACTTT | - | TRBJ1-6 | TRBV9 | -
CASSYPTDLNTEAFF | TGCGCCAGCAGCTACCCGACTGATTTGAACACTGAAGCTTTCTTT | few | TRBJ1-1 | TRBV5-1 | -
CASSFGGTDTQYF | TGTGCCAGCAGCTTTGGAGGGACAGATACGCAGTATTTT | few | TRBJ2-3 | TRBV5-1 | -
CASAGGVGTGELFF | TGTGCCAGCGCGGGGGGAGTAGGCACCGGGGAGCTGTTTTTT | - | TRBJ2-2 | TRBV6-5 | TRBD2
CASSEGGRVQETQYF | TGTGCCAGCAGTGAGGGAGGGAGGGTCCAAGAGACCCAGTACTTC | few | TRBJ2-5 | TRBV2 | TRBD2
CASSGTGGPYGYTF | TGTGCCAGCAGTGGGACAGGGGGCCCATATGGCTACACCTTC | few | TRBJ1-2 | TRBV6-1 | TRBD1
CASSRTSPIRSYEQYF | TGTGCCAGCAGCCGGACTAGCCCAATCCGCTCCTACGAGCAGTACTTC | - | TRBJ2-7 | TRBV6-2/TRBV6-3 | TRBD2
CASSFNTGPYEQYF | TGTGCCAGCAGCTTTAATACCGGGCCATACGAGCAGTACTTC | few | TRBJ2-7 | TRBV7-8 | -
CARRKGQAGSATEAFF | TGTGCCCGCAGGAAGGGACAGGCCGGGTCGGCCACTGAAGCTTTCTTT | few | TRBJ1-1 | TRBV6-1 | TRBD1
CASRRTGMTNTEAFF | TGTGCCAGCAGACGGACAGGCATGACGAACACTGAAGCTTTCTTT | few | TRBJ1-1 | TRBV6-5 | TRBD1
CASSLAVLRGGTGTSGANVLTF | TGTGCCAGCAGCTTAGCTGTACTGCGGGGCGGGACAGGGACCTCTGGGGCCAACGTCCTGACTTTC | - | TRBJ2-6 | TRBV11-1 | TRBD1
CASSRRDRGEVRETQYF | TGTGCCAGCAGCCGTCGGGACAGGGGGGAAGTACGGGAGACCCAGTACTTC | few | TRBJ2-5 | TRBV6-1 | TRBD1
CASSESPLPTNYGYTF | TGTGCCAGCAGTGAGAGCCCTCTGCCTACCAACTATGGCTACACCTTC | few | TRBJ1-2 | TRBV6-4 | -
CASSLWGTGGEKLFF | TGTGCCAGCAGTTTATGGGGGACAGGGGGAGAAAAACTGTTTTTT | - | TRBJ1-4 | TRBV12-3/TRBV12-4 | TRBD1
CSAPGSTDTQYF | TGCAGTGCGCCAGGTTCCACAGATACGCAGTATTTT | few | TRBJ2-3 | TRBV20-1 | -
CASSDFLYNEQFF | TGTGCCAGCAGTGACTTTTTATACAATGAGCAGTTCTTC | - | TRBJ2-1 | TRBV7-3 | -
CASSVATAYNEQFF | TGTGCCAGCAGCGTAGCGACGGCCTACAATGAGCAGTTCTTC | - | TRBJ2-1 | TRBV9 | -